These 9 T cell receptor beta chains were sequenced from one sample in a study of T-cell memory formation after mild COVID-19. TCRdb reprocessed the 5' RACE reads via MiXCR and lists one record per CDR3 protein. This sample has tens of thousands of distinct CDR3 sequences, with 9% to 9.5% found just once. The sample was PBMCs or a T cell subset sorted from them (not recorded which). Every receptor here comes from a young man who had mild COVID-19 (a few samples of this study predate the infection). Cell type and time point are not known.

This clonotype came up a few times. The chain has TRBV5-1 and TRBJ1-5; 7 bases fit TRBD1. CDR1 and CDR2 (germline): SGHRS, YFSETQ. The CDR3 runs 14 residues. The trim removed 5 bases at V and 6 bases at J, leaving 8 bases unmatched. The CDR3 DNA reads as TGCGCCAGCAGAACCGACAGGGAGGCTCAGCCCCAGCATTTT. This sequence encodes CASRTDREAQPQHF.

There are a few counts of this clonotype. The chain recombines TRBV6-2 or TRBV6-3 with TRBJ1-1; weak D call: TRBD1 (6 bases). V lost 0 bases and J lost 0, with 17 bases in between. Germline V CDR1 and CDR2: MNHEY, SVGEGT. The CDR3 is made up of 18 amino acids. CDR3 amino acids: CASSYSTRGATLNTEAFF. DNA for the CDR3: TGTGCCAGCAGTTACTCGACCAGGGGAGCCACCTTGAACACTGAAGCTTTCTTT.

The CDR3 DNA reads as TGCGCCAGCAGCAATCGTAGTTGGGCGGTGAACACTGAAGCTTTCTTT. Protein sequence: CASSNRSWAVNTEAFF. J is TRBJ1-1 and V is TRBV5-1; D unresolved. Germline V gene lookup returns CDR1 SGHRS and CDR2 YFSETQ. The CDR3 is 16 amino acids. V lost 4 bases and J lost 0, with 16 bases in between.

The chain has TRBV25-1 and TRBJ2-7, with D unclear. In germline, CDR1 is MGHDK, CDR2 SYGVNS. The CDR3 sequence is 12 residues long. V was clipped by 2 bases and J by 6 bases, with 8 bases between them. The CDR3 coding sequence is TGTGCCAGCAGTGAAACGTGGGGCGAGCAGTACGTC. It specifies CASSETWGEQYV.

This clonotype was recorded a few times. CDR3 sequence (DNA): TGTGCCAGCAAACAGGGGCCACACTACGAGCAGTACGTC. Translated, it gives CASKQGPHYEQYV. This sequence joins TRBV2 and TRBJ2-7; the match to TRBD1 covers 7 bases. There are 13 residues in the CDR3. Trimming cost V 7 bases and J 3 bases; bases outside gene matches: 6. Germline CDR1 is SNHLY and CDR2 is FYNNEI.

J is TRBJ1-2 and V is TRBV19; the D is unclear. Germline values: CDR1 LNHDA, CDR2 SQIVND (reference sequence). The length of the CDR3 is 13 residues. Trimming pared 7 bases from V and 7 bases from J, leaving 16 bases between. CDR3 coding DNA: TGTGCCAGTATGCAAGGACGGGCGGGTGGCTACACCTTC. Its protein is CASMQGRAGGYTF.

The genes are TRBV12-3 or TRBV12-4 and TRBJ1-5, with D possibly being TRBD1 (5 bases). V gave up 4 bases and J gave up 0 bases, with 13 bases separating them. This CDR3 contains 16 residues. CDR3 DNA sequence: TGTGCCAGCAGTTACGCAGGGACTTATAGCAATCAGCCCCAGCATTTT. Amino acids: CASSYAGTYSNQPQHF.

A single count supports this clonotype. J is TRBJ1-2 and V is TRBV6-4; D not resolved. Germline values: CDR1 MRHNA, CDR2 SNTAGT. V lost 8 bases and J lost 8, with 24 bases in between. The CDR3 loop spans 15 amino acids. CDR3: CASRQDALTGWGYTF. The CDR3 region has the DNA TGTGCCAGCCGCCAGGACGCACTCACCGGTTGGGGCTACACCTTC.

The chain carries TRBV10-3 and TRBJ1-5; 9 bases align to TRBD1. The V gene end was trimmed by 10 bases and the J gene end by 1 base; junction bases not matched to a gene: 8. The CDR3 runs 15 residues. Germline CDR1 and CDR2: ENHRY and SYGVKD. The CDR3, as DNA: TGTGCCAGTCGGGACAGGGAGGGGAGCAATCAGCCCCAGCATTTT. This encodes CASRDREGSNQPQHF.